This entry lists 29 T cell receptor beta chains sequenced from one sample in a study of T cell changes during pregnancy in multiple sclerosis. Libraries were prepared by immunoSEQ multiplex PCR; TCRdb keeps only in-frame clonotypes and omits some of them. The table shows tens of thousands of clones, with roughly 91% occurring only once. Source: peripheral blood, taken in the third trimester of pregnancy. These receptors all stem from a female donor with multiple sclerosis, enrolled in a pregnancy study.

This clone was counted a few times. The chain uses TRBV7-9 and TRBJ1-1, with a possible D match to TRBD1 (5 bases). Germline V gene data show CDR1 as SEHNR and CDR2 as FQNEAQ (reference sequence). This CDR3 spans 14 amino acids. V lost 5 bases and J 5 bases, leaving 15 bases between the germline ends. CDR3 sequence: CASSPRRGWTEAFF. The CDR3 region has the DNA TGTGCCAGCAGCCCTCGGAGGGGTTGGACTGAAGCTTTCTTT.

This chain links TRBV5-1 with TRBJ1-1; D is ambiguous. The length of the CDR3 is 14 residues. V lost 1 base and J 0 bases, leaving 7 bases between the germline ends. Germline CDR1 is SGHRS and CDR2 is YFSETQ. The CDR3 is CASSLYQLNTEAFF. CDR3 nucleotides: TGCGCCAGCAGCTTGTACCAGTTGAACACTGAAGCTTTCTTT.

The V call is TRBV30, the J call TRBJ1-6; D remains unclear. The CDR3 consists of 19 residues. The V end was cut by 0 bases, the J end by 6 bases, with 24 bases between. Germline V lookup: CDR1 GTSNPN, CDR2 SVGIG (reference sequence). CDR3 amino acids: CAWSVLPIGPFGGNSPLHF. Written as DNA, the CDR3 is TGTGCCTGGAGTGTATTACCCATCGGTCCATTCGGCGGTAATTCACCCCTCCACTTT.

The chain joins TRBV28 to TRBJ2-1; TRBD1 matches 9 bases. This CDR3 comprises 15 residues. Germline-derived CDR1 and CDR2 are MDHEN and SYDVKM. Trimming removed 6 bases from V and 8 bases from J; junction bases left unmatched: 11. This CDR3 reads CASSLQGQGTHEQFF. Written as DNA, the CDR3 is TGTGCCAGCAGCCTCCAGGGACAGGGTACCCATGAGCAGTTCTTC.

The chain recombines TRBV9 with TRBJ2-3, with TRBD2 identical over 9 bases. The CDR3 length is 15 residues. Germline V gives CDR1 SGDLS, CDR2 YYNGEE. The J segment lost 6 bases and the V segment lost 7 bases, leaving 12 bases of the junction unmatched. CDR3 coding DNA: TGTGCCAGCGGGGAGACTAGCGGCGCGGGGGATACGCAGTATTTT. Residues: CASGETSGAGDTQYF.

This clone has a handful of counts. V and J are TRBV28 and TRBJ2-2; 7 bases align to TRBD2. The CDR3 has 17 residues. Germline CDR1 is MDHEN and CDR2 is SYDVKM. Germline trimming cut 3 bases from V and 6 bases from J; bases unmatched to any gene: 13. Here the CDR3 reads CASSLSVVAGVSGELFF. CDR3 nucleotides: TGTGCCAGCAGTTTGTCCGTGGTGGCGGGGGTCTCCGGGGAGCTGTTTTTT.

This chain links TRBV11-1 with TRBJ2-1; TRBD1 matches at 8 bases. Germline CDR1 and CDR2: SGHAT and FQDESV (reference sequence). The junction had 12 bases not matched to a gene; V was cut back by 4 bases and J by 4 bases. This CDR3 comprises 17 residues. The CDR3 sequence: CASSSRQGTASYNEQFF. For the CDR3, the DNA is TGTGCCAGCAGCTCACGACAGGGGACGGCGTCGTACAATGAGCAGTTCTTC.

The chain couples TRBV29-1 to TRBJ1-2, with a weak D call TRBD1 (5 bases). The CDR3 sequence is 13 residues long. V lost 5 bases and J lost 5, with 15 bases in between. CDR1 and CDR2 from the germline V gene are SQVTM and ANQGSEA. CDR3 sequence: CSVQDMGIYGYTF. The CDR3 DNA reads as TGCAGCGTTCAGGACATGGGAATATATGGCTACACCTTC.

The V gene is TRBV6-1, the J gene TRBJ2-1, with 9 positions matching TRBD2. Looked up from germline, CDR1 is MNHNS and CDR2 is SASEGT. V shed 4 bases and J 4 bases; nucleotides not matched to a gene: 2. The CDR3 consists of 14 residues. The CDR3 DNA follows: TGTGCCAGCAGTGTCAGCGGGGGGTACAATGAGCAGTTCTTC. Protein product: CASSVSGGYNEQFF.

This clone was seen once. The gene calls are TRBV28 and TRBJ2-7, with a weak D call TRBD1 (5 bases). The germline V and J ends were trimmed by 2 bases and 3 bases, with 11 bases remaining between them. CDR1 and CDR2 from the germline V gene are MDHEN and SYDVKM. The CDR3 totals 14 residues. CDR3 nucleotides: TGTGCCAGCAGTTTACTACAGGCCCTCTACGAGCAGTACTTC. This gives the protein CASSLLQALYEQYF.

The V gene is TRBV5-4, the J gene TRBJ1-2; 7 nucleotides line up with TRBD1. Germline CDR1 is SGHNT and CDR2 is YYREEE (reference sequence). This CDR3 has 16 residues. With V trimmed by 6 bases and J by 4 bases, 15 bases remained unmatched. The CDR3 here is CASTSTQGGKPYGYTF. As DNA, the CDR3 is TGTGCCAGCACCTCCACTCAGGGGGGAAAACCCTATGGCTACACCTTC.

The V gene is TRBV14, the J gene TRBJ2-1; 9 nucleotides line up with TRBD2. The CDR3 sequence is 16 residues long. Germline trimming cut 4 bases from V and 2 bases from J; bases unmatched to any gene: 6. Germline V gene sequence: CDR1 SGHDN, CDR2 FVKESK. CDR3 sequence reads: CASSLVRGGAYNEQFF. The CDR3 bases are TGTGCCAGCAGCCTAGTGCGGGGGGGAGCCTACAATGAGCAGTTCTTC.

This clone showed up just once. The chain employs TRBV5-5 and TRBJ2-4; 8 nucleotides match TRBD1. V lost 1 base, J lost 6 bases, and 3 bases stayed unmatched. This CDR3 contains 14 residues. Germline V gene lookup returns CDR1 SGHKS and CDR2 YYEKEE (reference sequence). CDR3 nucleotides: TGTGCCAGCAGCTTGCTACAGGGGGGAAACATTCAGTACTTC. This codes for CASSLLQGGNIQYF.

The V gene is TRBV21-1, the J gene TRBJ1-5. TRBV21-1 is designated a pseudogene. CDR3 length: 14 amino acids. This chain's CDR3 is CASSSGGYNQPQHF. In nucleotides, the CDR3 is TGTGCCAGCAGCAGCGGCGGGTACAATCAGCCCCAGCATTTT.

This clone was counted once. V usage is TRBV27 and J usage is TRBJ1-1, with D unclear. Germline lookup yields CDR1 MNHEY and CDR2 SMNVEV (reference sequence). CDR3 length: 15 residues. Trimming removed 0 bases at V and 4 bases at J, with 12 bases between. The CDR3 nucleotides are TGTGCCAGCAGTTTATCTTCTTCCGCAGGCACTGAAGCTTTCTTT. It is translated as CASSLSSSAGTEAFF.

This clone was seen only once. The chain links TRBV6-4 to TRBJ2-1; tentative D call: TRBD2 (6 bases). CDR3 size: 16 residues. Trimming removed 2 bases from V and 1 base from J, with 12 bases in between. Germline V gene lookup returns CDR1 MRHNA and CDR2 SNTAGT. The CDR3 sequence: CASSDGGKGSYNEQFF. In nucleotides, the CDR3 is TGTGCCAGCAGTGACGGGGGGAAAGGATCCTACAATGAGCAGTTCTTC.

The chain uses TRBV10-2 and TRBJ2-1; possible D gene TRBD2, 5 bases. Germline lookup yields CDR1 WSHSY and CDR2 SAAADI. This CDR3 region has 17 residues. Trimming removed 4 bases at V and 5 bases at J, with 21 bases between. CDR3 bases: TGCGCCAGCAGTGGATCCAGGACTCGAGGCCTCAACAATGAGCAGTTCTTC. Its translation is CASSGSRTRGLNNEQFF.

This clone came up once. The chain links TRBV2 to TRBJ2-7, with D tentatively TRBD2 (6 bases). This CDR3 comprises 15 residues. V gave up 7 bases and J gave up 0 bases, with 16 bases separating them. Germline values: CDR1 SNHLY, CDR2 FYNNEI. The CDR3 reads CASNALGGHSYEQYF. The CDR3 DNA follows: TGTGCCAGCAATGCACTCGGGGGTCACTCCTACGAGCAGTACTTC.

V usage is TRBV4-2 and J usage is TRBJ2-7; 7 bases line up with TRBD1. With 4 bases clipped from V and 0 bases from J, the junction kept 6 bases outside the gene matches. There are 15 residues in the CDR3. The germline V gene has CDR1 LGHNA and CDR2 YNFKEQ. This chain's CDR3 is CASSPGQVTSYEQYF. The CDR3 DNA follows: TGTGCCAGCAGCCCAGGACAGGTGACCTCCTACGAGCAGTACTTC.

The chain's CDR3 is CASAPGQSNEKLFF. CDR3 bases: TGTGCCAGCGCTCCGGGACAGTCTAATGAAAAACTGTTTTTT. This sequence joins TRBV2 and TRBJ1-4; TRBD1 agrees at 7 bases. This CDR3 contains 14 residues. The trim removed 8 bases at V and 3 bases at J, leaving 6 bases unmatched. Germline values: CDR1 SNHLY, CDR2 FYNNEI.

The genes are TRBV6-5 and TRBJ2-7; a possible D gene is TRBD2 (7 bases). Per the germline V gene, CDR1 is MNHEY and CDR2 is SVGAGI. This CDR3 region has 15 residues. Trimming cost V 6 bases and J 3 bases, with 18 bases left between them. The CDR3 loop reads CASSYPRGGDYEQYF. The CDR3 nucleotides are TGTGCCAGCAGCTACCCCAGGGGAGGGGACTACGAGCAGTACTTC.

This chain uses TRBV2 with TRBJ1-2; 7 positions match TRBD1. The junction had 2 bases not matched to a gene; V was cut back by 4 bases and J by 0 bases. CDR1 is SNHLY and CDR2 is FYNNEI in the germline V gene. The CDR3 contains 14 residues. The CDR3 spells CASSGDSSNYGYTF. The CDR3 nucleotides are TGTGCCAGCAGTGGGGACAGTTCTAACTATGGCTACACCTTC.

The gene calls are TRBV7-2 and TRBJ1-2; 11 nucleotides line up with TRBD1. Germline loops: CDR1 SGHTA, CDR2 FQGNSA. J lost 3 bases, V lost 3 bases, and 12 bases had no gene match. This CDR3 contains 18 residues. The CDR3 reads CASSFQTGQGVRDYGYTF. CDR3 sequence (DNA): TGTGCCAGCAGCTTCCAAACGGGACAGGGGGTGAGAGACTATGGCTACACCTTC.

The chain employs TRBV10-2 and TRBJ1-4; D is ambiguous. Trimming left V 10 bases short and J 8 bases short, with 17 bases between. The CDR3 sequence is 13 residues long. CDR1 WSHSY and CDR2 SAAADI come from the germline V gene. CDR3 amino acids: CATKSQLREKLFF. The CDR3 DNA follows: TGCGCCACCAAAAGCCAGCTCAGGGAAAAACTGTTTTTT.

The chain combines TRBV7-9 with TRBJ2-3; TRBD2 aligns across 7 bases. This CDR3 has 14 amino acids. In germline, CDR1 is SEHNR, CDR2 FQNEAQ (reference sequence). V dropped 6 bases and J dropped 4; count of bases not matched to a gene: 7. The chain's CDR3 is CASRDLAAADTQYF. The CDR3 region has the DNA TGTGCCAGCAGAGACCTAGCGGCAGCAGATACGCAGTATTTT.

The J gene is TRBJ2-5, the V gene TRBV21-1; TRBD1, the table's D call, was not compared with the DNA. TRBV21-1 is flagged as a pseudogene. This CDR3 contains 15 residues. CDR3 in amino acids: CASGLWQGQRETQYF. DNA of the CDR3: TGTGCCAGCGGCCTTTGGCAGGGACAGCGAGAGACCCAGTACTTC.

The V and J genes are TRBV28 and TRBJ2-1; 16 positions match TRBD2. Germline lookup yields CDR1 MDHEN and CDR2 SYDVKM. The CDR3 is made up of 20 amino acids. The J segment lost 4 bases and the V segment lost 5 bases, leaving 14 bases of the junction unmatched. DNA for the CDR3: TGTGCCAGCAGTCCCCCCGGGACTAGCGGGGGGGCCCCTTATTACAATGAGCAGTTCTTC. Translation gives CASSPPGTSGGAPYYNEQFF.

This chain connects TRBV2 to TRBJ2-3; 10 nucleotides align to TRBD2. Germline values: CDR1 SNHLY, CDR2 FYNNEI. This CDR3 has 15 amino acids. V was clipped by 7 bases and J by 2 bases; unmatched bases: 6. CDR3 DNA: TGTGCCAGCACCGCTAGCGGGGGACACACAGATACGCAGTATTTT. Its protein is CASTASGGHTDTQYF.

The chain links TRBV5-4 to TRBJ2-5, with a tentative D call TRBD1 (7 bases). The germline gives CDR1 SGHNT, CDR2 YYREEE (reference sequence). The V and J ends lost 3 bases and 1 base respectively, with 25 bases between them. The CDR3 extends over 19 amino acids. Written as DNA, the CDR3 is TGTGCCAGCAGCTCCGACAGGGTGGGTAGCGGTACTCCCCAAGAGACCCAGTACTTC. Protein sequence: CASSSDRVGSGTPQETQYF. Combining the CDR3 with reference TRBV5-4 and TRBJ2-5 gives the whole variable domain ETGVTQSPTHLIKTRGQQVTLRCSSQSGHNTVSWYQQALGQGPQFIFQYYREEENGRGNFPPRFSGLQFPNYSSELNVNALELDDSALYLCASSSDRVGSGTPQETQYFGPGTRLLVL.